This T cell receptor beta chain came from a study of T cell responses to AZD1222 COVID-19 vaccine. Profiled with immunoSEQ multiplex PCR; TCRdb holds only in-frame clones, not every one. Of tens of thousands of clones in the sample, roughly 88% are singletons; the top ten hold around 3.6%. Only one count was recorded for this clone. Its specificity is not known. Second-dose timings of about 4 or about 12 weeks were pooled. General study findings and limits: Clonal diversity was possibly underestimated; the donors were predominantly white British and more often female.

Germline V gene data show CDR1 as LNHDA and CDR2 as SQIVND (reference sequence). This CDR3 is built from 14 residues. V lost 7 bases and J 1 base, leaving 10 bases between the germline ends. The receptor was isolated from an adult who received the AZD1222 COVID-19 vaccine. The genes are TRBV19 and TRBJ2-2; D unresolved. The starting material was peripheral blood, obtained 28 days after the second AZD1222 dose. The CDR3 here is CASTRSENTGELFF. Here the CDR3 DNA reads TGTGCCAGTACCAGGTCGGAGAACACCGGGGAGCTGTTTTTT.